This entry lists 26 T cell receptor beta chains sequenced from one sample in a study of human T cells and chemical hapten exposure. Total RNA was isolated from whole blood that had not been fractionated. TCRdb reprocessed the 5' RACE reads with MiXCR, giving one entry per CDR3 protein. This sample has about 140,000 distinct CDR3 sequences, with approximately 4% found just once. Source of these receptors: a female donor in good health.

This clonotype was seen at least ten times. The DNA of the CDR3 is TGCGCCAGCAGCCCCGGTGCAACTAATGAAAAACTGTTTTTT. Translation: CASSPGATNEKLFF. The V gene is TRBV5-1, the J gene TRBJ1-4, with D hard to call. CDR1 SGHRS and CDR2 YFSETQ come from the germline V gene. V lost 4 bases, J lost 0 bases, and 7 bases lay in between. This CDR3 comprises 14 residues.

This clonotype was seen at least ten times. This chain connects TRBV29-1 to TRBJ2-3; TRBD1 agrees at 9 bases. Germline CDR1 reads SQVTM; CDR2 reads ANQGSEA. The CDR3 spans 17 residues. V gave up 0 bases and J gave up 3 bases; unmatched junction bases: 10. The CDR3 sequence is CSVEDVGTGFYTDTQYF. CDR3 sequence (DNA): TGCAGCGTTGAAGATGTCGGGACAGGGTTTTATACAGATACGCAGTATTTT.

This clonotype was seen repeatedly, ten times or more. The chain links TRBV24-1 to TRBJ2-1; D not certain. V shed 4 bases and J shed 9 bases, with 12 bases lying between them. The germline V gene encodes CDR1 KGHDR and CDR2 SFDVKD. This CDR3 is 13 amino acids long. In DNA, the CDR3 is TGTGCCACCAGTGACCCCCTTGGGGTTGAGCAGTTCTTC. It yields the protein CATSDPLGVEQFF.

This clonotype was detected ten times or more. The rearrangement links TRBV2 to TRBJ2-7; perhaps D is TRBD1 or TRBD2 (7 bases each). Germline-derived CDR1 and CDR2 are SNHLY and FYNNEI. The CDR3 has 13 amino acids. V was clipped by 9 bases and J by 6 bases, with 18 bases between them. CDR3 sequence (DNA): TGTGCCAGTACCAGGGAGGGGGCGGGCGAGCAGTACTTC. Its translation: CASTREGAGEQYF.

In its sample, this clonotype was seen a few times. The chain uses TRBV5-1 and TRBJ2-3, with 9 bases aligning to TRBD1. This CDR3 region has 16 residues. Germline CDR1 reads SGHRS; CDR2 reads YFSETQ. Trimming removed 5 bases from V and 1 base from J; junction bases left unmatched: 8. The CDR3 sequence: CASSIQGAGGTDTQYF. The CDR3 DNA reads TGCGCCAGCAGTATACAGGGGGCTGGTGGCACAGATACGCAGTATTTT.

This clonotype has a count of ten or more. The CDR3 bases are TGTGCCAGCACCGATTACGTCCAGGGTTACACTGAAGCTTTCTTT. This encodes CASTDYVQGYTEAFF. This chain uses TRBV11-2 with TRBJ1-1; D is possibly TRBD1 (5 bases). CDR1 is SGHAT, CDR2 FQNNGV, per germline. Trimming removed 7 bases at V and 3 bases at J, with 18 bases between. The CDR3 spans 15 residues.

On this clonotype itself: A much larger clone sits a single nucleotide away, making a read error possible. The chain has TRBV6-6 and TRBJ2-3; a possible D gene is TRBD1 (6 bases). The DNA end is a closer match to TRBJ1-5, so the J assignment may be wrong. This CDR3 comprises 15 residues. Germline V CDR1 and CDR2: MNHNY, SVGAGI (reference sequence). Written as DNA, the CDR3 is TGTGCCAGCAGTTACTCTACCAGGGGCCCAGATACGCAGCATTTT. Translated, it gives CASSYSTRGPDTQHF.

This clonotype was detected ten times or more. V and J are TRBV3-1 and TRBJ2-3; tentatively, D is TRBD1 (6 bases). The ends were cut back, 6 bases at V and 5 bases at J, with 18 bases in the middle. CDR3 length: 15 residues. Germline lookup yields CDR1 LGHDT and CDR2 YNNKEL (reference sequence). The CDR3 DNA sequence: TGTGCCAGCAGTCTCTTGAACAGGGTTAGAGATACGCAGTATTTT. Amino acids: CASSLLNRVRDTQYF.

This clonotype was counted at least ten times. V usage is TRBV6-5 and J usage is TRBJ1-2; D is unresolved. Germline lookup yields CDR1 MNHEY and CDR2 SVGAGI. The CDR3 spans 13 residues. V was trimmed by 4 bases and J by 4 bases, leaving 10 bases between them. CDR3 region: CASSSREVYGYTF. The CDR3 coding sequence is TGTGCCAGCAGTTCCCGAGAGGTCTATGGCTACACCTTC.

The sample holds many counts of this clonotype. V gene TRBV5-1 combines with J gene TRBJ2-1; TRBD2 agrees at 7 bases. Germline CDR1 SGHRS, CDR2 YFSETQ. CDR3 length: 16 amino acids. Germline trimming cut 3 bases from V and 0 bases from J; bases unmatched to any gene: 6. This chain's CDR3 is CASSSEGRVSYNEQFF. The CDR3 DNA sequence: TGCGCCAGCAGCTCCGAAGGGAGGGTCTCCTACAATGAGCAGTTCTTC.

This clonotype came up many times. As DNA, the CDR3 is TGTGCCAGCAGTCCATATTTCAGGAGCAATCAGCCCCAGCATTTT. Its translation: CASSPYFRSNQPQHF. This chain joins TRBV12-3 or TRBV12-4 and TRBJ1-5; D is unclear. Trimming shortened V by 5 bases and J by 1 base, and 12 bases separated the two germline ends. The CDR3 sequence is 15 residues long.

The rearrangement links TRBV9 to TRBJ1-6; the D is unclear. V dropped 0 bases and J dropped 11 bases, with 15 bases sitting between them. Germline values: CDR1 SGDLS, CDR2 YYNGEE. The CDR3 runs to 15 residues. The CDR3 loop is CASSVVGSSNAPLHF. In DNA, the CDR3 is TGTGCCAGCAGCGTAGTTGGCTCGTCCAATGCACCCCTCCACTTT.

This clonotype was picked up many times. The chain is built from TRBV29-1 and TRBJ2-3; D call uncertain. Germline V gives CDR1 SQVTM, CDR2 ANQGSEA. V lost 3 bases and J lost 2, with 6 bases in between. This CDR3 is built from 12 residues. The CDR3 nucleotides are TGCAGCGTTGAGAGTAACACAGATACGCAGTATTTT. Protein sequence: CSVESNTDTQYF.

This clonotype was seen many times. This chain uses TRBV7-3 with TRBJ2-1, with 8 bases identical to TRBD2. The germline V gene encodes CDR1 SGHTA and CDR2 FQGTGA. The CDR3 runs to 15 residues. V was clipped by 4 bases and J by 0 bases; unmatched bases: 2. CDR3 loop: CASSSSGGSYNEQFF. The CDR3 coding sequence is TGTGCCAGCAGCTCGAGCGGGGGCTCCTACAATGAGCAGTTCTTC.

This clonotype was counted at least ten times. The rearrangement joins TRBV5-1 to TRBJ2-6; D is ambiguous. CDR3 size: 15 residues. V was pared by 0 bases and J by 3 bases, with 7 bases between. Germline V gives CDR1 SGHRS, CDR2 YFSETQ. The CDR3 DNA sequence: TGCGCCAGCAGCTTGGAGGGTAATGGGGCCAACGTCCTGACTTTC. It codes for CASSLEGNGANVLTF.

The chain has TRBV6-6 and TRBJ2-2; a weak D match, TRBD2 (5 bases). The CDR3 runs to 14 residues. Germline V lookup: CDR1 MNHNY, CDR2 SVGAGI (reference sequence). Trimming took 4 bases from V and 2 from J, leaving 8 bases between them. The chain's CDR3 is CASSFRGNTGELFF. CDR3 bases: TGTGCCAGCAGTTTTCGGGGTAACACCGGGGAGCTGTTTTTT.

There are many counts of this clonotype. The V and J genes are TRBV11-3 and TRBJ2-1; no firm D call. The CDR3 is made up of 13 amino acids. Trimming left V 5 bases short and J 0 bases short, with 5 bases between. Per the germline V gene, CDR1 is SGHNT and CDR2 is YENEEA. DNA for the CDR3: TGTGCCAGCAGCCTCGGCTCCTACAATGAGCAGTTCTTC. Protein: CASSLGSYNEQFF.

This clonotype was seen at least ten times. V and J are TRBV12-3 or TRBV12-4 and TRBJ2-3; 8 bases are a match to TRBD1. Trimming took 4 bases from V and 4 from J; bases not matched to a gene: 10. CDR3 length equals 16 residues. CDR3 bases: TGTGCCAGCAGTTCAACGCTGACAGGGGACGCAGATACGCAGTATTTT. Its translation: CASSSTLTGDADTQYF.

In its sample, this clonotype was seen many times. The chain has TRBV4-1 and TRBJ1-3; D remains unclear. V lost 0 bases, J lost 2 bases, and 11 bases lay in between. This CDR3 is 16 amino acids long. Germline values: CDR1 MGHRA, CDR2 YSYEKL. The CDR3 loop reads CASSQDVTGTGNTIYF. The CDR3 nucleotides read TGCGCCAGCAGCCAAGATGTTACGGGAACTGGAAACACCATATATTTT.

This chain joins TRBV5-4 and TRBJ2-2; D remains unclear. Trimming pared 1 base from V and 6 bases from J, leaving 7 bases between. Germline CDR1 SGHNT, CDR2 YYREEE (reference sequence). The CDR3 has 13 residues. In DNA, the CDR3 is TGTGCCAGCAGCTTGTACGGATCCGGGGAGCTGTTTTTT. It encodes CASSLYGSGELFF. The full variable domain, rest sourced from reference TRBV5-4 and TRBJ2-2, is ETGVTQSPTHLIKTRGQQVTLRCSSQSGHNTVSWYQQALGQGPQFIFQYYREEENGRGNFPPRFSGLQFPNYSSELNVNALELDDSALYLCASSLYGSGELFFGEGSRLTVL.

This clonotype was seen ten or more times. This chain links TRBV7-9 with TRBJ1-3; D might be TRBD1 (6 bases). V lost 6 bases and J lost 0, with 12 bases in between. Germline loops: CDR1 SEHNR, CDR2 FQNEAQ (reference sequence). The length of the CDR3 is 15 residues. CDR3 bases: TGTGCCAGCAGTCCTACAGGGATCTCTGGAAACACCATATATTTT. Protein product: CASSPTGISGNTIYF.

This clonotype has a count of ten or more. V and J are TRBV5-1 and TRBJ1-4, with D possibly matching TRBD1 (6 bases). Germline V gene sequence: CDR1 SGHRS, CDR2 YFSETQ. The CDR3 is 16 amino acids. V lost 1 base to trimming and J lost 4 bases, with 14 bases between them. Here the CDR3 reads CASSLIPDRNNEKLFF. The CDR3, as DNA: TGCGCCAGCAGCTTGATTCCGGACAGAAATAATGAAAAACTGTTTTTT.

This clonotype was counted many times. The rearrangement joins TRBV5-1 to TRBJ2-3; D unresolved. V was shortened by 4 bases and J by 6 bases, with 9 bases between the two germline ends. The CDR3 runs 12 residues. Germline loops: CDR1 SGHRS, CDR2 YFSETQ. The CDR3 loop reads CASSPMADTQYF. The CDR3 bases are TGCGCCAGCAGCCCGATGGCGGATACGCAGTATTTT.

The chain uses TRBV18 and TRBJ1-1, with TRBD1 identical over 7 bases. The CDR3 runs 15 residues. Germline values: CDR1 KGHSH, CDR2 LQKENI. V was clipped by 3 bases and J by 3 bases; unmatched bases: 7. As DNA, the CDR3 is TGTGCCAGCTCACCGGGGACAGCTGGGGACACTGAAGCTTTCTTT. This translates into CASSPGTAGDTEAFF.

This clonotype was counted many times. J is TRBJ1-1 and V is TRBV29-1; TRBD1 might be the D (6 bases). CDR3 size: 13 residues. Trimming took off 7 bases at V and 5 bases at J, with 17 bases between the two ends. Germline V gene lookup returns CDR1 SQVTM and CDR2 ANQGSEA. CDR3 nucleotide sequence: TGCAGCGAGAGGACAGCCTCAGGGACTGAAGCTTTCTTT. Residues: CSERTASGTEAFF. Based on the CDR3 plus reference TRBV29-1 and TRBJ1-1, the full variable domain is SAVISQKPSRDICQRGTSLTIQCQVDSQVTMMFWYRQQPGQSLTLIATANQGSEATYESGFVIDKFPISRPNLTFSTLTVSNMSPEDSSIYLCSERTASGTEAFFGQGTRLTVV.

This clonotype has ten or more counts. V gene TRBV5-4 combines with J gene TRBJ2-3; 8 nucleotides line up with TRBD1. V was pared by 1 base and J by 2 bases, with 3 bases of the junction left unmatched. The CDR3 extends over 15 amino acids. Per germline, CDR1 SGHNT and CDR2 YYREEE (reference sequence). The CDR3 region has the DNA TGTGCCAGCAGCTTGCGGACAGGGTCCACAGATACGCAGTATTTT. Translated: CASSLRTGSTDTQYF.